This T cell receptor (beta chain) was recorded in a study of T cells after posttransplantation cyclophosphamide. Study-wide results and caveats: Tissue-infiltrating T cells from skin or gut overlapped little with blood T cells.

Method: immunoSEQ multiplex PCR; TCRdb's copy keeps in-frame clones and lacks some. The table lists tens of thousands of clones, roughly 78% of them singletons. A marrow graft followed busulfan-fludarabine conditioning, with cyclophosphamide on days +3 and +4. V gave up 6 bases and J gave up 4 bases, with 18 bases separating them. In germline, CDR1 is MNHNY, CDR2 SVGAGI (reference sequence). The length of the CDR3 is 15 residues. To note about this clone: Its antigen is not known.

The starting material was CD4+ T cells sorted from blood, obtained 1903 days after a stem cell transplant with posttransplant cyclophosphamide. V gene TRBV6-6 combines with J gene TRBJ1-2; no clear D gene. The TCR was taken from a female patient in her forties or fifties who received an allogeneic stem cell transplant from a related donor, was CMV-positive, and had no GVHD. Some T cells may be provided by the graft donor. The CDR3 nucleotides are TGTGCCAGCAGGGCTGATGGTGAATCTGGCTATGGCTACACCTTC. The encoded protein is CASRADGESGYGYTF.